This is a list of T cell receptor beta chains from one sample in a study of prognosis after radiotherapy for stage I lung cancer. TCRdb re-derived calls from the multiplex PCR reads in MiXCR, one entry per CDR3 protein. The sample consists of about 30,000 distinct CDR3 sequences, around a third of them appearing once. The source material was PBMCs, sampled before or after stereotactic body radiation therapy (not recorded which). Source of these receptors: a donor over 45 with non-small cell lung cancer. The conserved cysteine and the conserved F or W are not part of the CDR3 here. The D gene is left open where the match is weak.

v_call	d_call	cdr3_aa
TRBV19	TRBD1	ASSIDAGQQGRNIKY
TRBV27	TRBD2	ASSLSMPSGSRETQY
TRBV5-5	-	ASSLGRGEDYGYT
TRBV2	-	ASGFGLGYGLVYT
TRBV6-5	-	ASSYPMTRTSYEQY
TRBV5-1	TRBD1	ASSLETGQGSGYT
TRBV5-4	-	ASSRAGSSYEQY
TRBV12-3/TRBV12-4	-	ASSLGGNSPLH
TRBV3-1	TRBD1	ASRYRDRAYEQY
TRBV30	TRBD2	AWSRGGARSGELF
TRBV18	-	ASSPSAGKETQY
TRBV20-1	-	SAPRARGLNEQF
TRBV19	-	ASSRVLDTGELF
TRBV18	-	ASSPGTDSNQPQH
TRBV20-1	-	SARDRSVGGELF
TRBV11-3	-	ASSLGSGGGTEAF
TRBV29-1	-	SVEAGHRNYGYT
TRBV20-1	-	SAIFRSTGELF
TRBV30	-	AWSLVGANVLT